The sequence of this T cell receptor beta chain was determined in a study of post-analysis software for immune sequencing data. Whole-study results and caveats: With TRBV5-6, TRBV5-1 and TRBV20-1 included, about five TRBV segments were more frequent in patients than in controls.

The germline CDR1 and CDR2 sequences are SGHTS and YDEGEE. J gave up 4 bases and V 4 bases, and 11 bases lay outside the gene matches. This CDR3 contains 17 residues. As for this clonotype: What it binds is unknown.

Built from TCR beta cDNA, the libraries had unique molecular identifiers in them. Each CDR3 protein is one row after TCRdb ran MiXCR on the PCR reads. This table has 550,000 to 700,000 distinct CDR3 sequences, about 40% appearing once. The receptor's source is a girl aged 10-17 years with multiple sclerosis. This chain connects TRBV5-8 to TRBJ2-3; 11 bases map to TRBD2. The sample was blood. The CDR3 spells CASSRPLTSGSADTQYF. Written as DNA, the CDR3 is TGTGCCAGCAGCCGCCCTCTTACTAGCGGGAGCGCAGATACGCAGTATTTT.